The source of this T cell receptor beta chain is a study of circulating and synovial CD4+ cells in juvenile arthritis. The study, taken as a whole, reports: The pathogenic-like versus bulk T cell difference escaped Vbeta family analysis.

Remarks on this clone: What it recognizes is unknown.

Here immunoSEQ multiplex PCR was the method, and the copy in TCRdb shows in-frame clones only, minus some. Among over 30,000 clones listed, 90% to 95% were seen once. V was cut by 2 bases and J by 0 bases, with 8 bases left in between. CDR3 length: 15 amino acids. The V gene's germline CDR1 is LNHDA and CDR2 SQIVND (reference sequence). The material sequenced was CD4+ T cells from blood. The TCR was taken from a human donor with juvenile idiopathic arthritis. V gene TRBV19 combines with J gene TRBJ2-1, with D tentatively TRBD2 (6 bases). CDR3 sequence reads: CASSIWGGSYNEQFF. The DNA for the CDR3 is TGTGCCAGTAGTATATGGGGAGGCTCCTACAATGAGCAGTTCTTC.